The source of this TCR beta chain is a study of T cell repertoires in cytomegalovirus infection. About the study: Public TCR beta signature analysis indicated the presence of both CMV infection and matching HLA type.

TCRdb analysed the reads with MiXCR anew, one entry per CDR3 protein. The profile covers some 100,000 distinct CDR3 sequences, with 23% appearing a single time and around 40% taken by the ten largest. The CDR3 sequence is 15 residues long. Germline assignment: CDR1 LNHDA and CDR2 SQIVND (reference sequence). The ends were cut back, 3 bases at V and 3 bases at J, with 13 bases in the middle. This clonotype was counted many times. J is TRBJ2-3 and V is TRBV19; D gene uncertain. This receptor was taken from a human donor in good health (CMV status not recorded). Some clones in this sample may be carry-over from other donors' samples. Specimen: CD8+ T cells from PBMCs. The chain's CDR3 is CASSMRSAMTDTQYF. The DNA for the CDR3 is TGTGCCAGTAGTATGAGGTCCGCGATGACAGATACGCAGTATTTT.